One and the same sample provided the 22 T cell receptor beta chains below, sequenced in a study of blood T cell repertoires in COVID-19. Method: immunoSEQ multiplex PCR; TCRdb's copy keeps in-frame clones and lacks some. The table has roughly 250,000 clones, around 88% seen once. The sample was PBMCs or T cells enriched from blood (not recorded which). The receptors derive from a woman in her thirties or forties with acute COVID-19.

This clone was seen only a few times. The V call is TRBV29-1, the J call TRBJ1-2; TRBD1 aligns across 8 bases. V lost 3 bases and J lost 4; bases outside the gene matches: 4. This CDR3 region has 13 residues. In germline, CDR1 is SQVTM, CDR2 ANQGSEA. The CDR3 is CSVDQGAAYGYTF. The CDR3 region has the DNA TGCAGCGTTGATCAGGGGGCGGCCTATGGCTACACCTTC.

The rearrangement uses TRBV19 and TRBJ1-5; TRBD1 matches at 8 bases. CDR3 length: 14 amino acids. Germline trimming cut 5 bases from V and 4 bases from J; bases unmatched to any gene: 4. Germline V gene sequence: CDR1 LNHDA, CDR2 SQIVND (reference sequence). The CDR3 DNA sequence: TGTGCCAGTAGTCCCGGACAGGGAAATCAGCCCCAGCATTTT. The encoded protein is CASSPGQGNQPQHF. The entire variable domain, with the rest obtained from reference TRBV19 and TRBJ1-5, is as follows: DGGITQSPKYLFRKEGQNVTLSCEQNLNHDAMYWYRQDPGQGLRLIYYSQIVNDFQKGDIAEGYSVSREKKESFPLTVTSAQKNPTAFYLCASSPGQGNQPQHFGDGTRLSIL.

The rearrangement uses TRBV7-6 and TRBJ2-1, with D possibly being TRBD2 (6 bases). The CDR3 consists of 16 residues. Deletions cut 3 bases from V and 4 bases from J, with 16 bases between. Germline CDR1 SGHVS, CDR2 FNYEAQ. For the CDR3, the DNA is TGTGCCAGCAGCTTCCGTGGGACTTGGACGTACAATGAGCAGTTCTTC. Translating it yields CASSFRGTWTYNEQFF. The whole variable domain, remainder taken from reference TRBV7-6 and TRBJ2-1, is GAGVSQSPRYKVTKRGQDVALRCDPISGHVSLYWYRQALGQGPEFLTYFNYEAQQDKSGLPNDRFSAERPEGSISTLTIQRTEQRDSAMYRCASSFRGTWTYNEQFFGPGTRLTVL.

This rearrangement joins TRBV24-1 to TRBJ2-1, with 8 bases fitting TRBD2. The germline V gene has CDR1 KGHDR and CDR2 SFDVKD. The CDR3 totals 15 residues. J gave up 1 base and V 4 bases, and 2 bases lay outside the gene matches. The CDR3 spells CATSEPGGSYNEQFF. Written as DNA, the CDR3 is TGTGCCACCAGTGAGCCGGGAGGGTCCTACAATGAGCAGTTCTTC.

The rearrangement uses TRBV18 and TRBJ1-6; D is perhaps TRBD1 (6 bases). Between the trimmed V and J ends, which lost 2 bases and 8 bases, there was a span of 16 bases. Germline values: CDR1 KGHSH, CDR2 LQKENI. The CDR3 is 16 residues long. In DNA form, the CDR3 reads TGTGCCAGCTCACCAAATTCCGGACGACAGGATTCACCCCTCCACTTT. This translates into CASSPNSGRQDSPLHF.

The chain links TRBV24-1 to TRBJ2-2, with D possibly TRBD2 on 5 matching bases. The CDR3 consists of 16 residues. Trimming took off 1 base at V and 5 bases at J, with 13 bases between the two ends. Germline CDR1 reads KGHDR; CDR2 reads SFDVKD. The CDR3: CATSDFGGSGTGELFF. CDR3 nucleotides: TGTGCCACCAGTGATTTTGGCGGGTCGGGGACCGGGGAGCTGTTTTTT.

J is TRBJ2-7 and V is TRBV11-2; 14 bases are a match to TRBD2. Germline V gives CDR1 SGHAT, CDR2 FQNNGV. Trimming at V came to 5 bases and at J to 2 bases, leaving 8 bases not matched to a gene. This CDR3 region has 17 residues. The CDR3 bases are TGTGCCAGCAGCCCCGGACTAGCGGGAGGTCTCACCTACGAGCAGTACTTC. Protein: CASSPGLAGGLTYEQYF.

The chain links TRBV6-5 to TRBJ2-5; 9 bases align to TRBD2. Germline CDR1 MNHEY, CDR2 SVGAGI. J was trimmed by 3 bases and V by 2 bases; bases with no gene match: 1. This CDR3 region has 14 residues. Written as DNA, the CDR3 is TGTGCCAGCAGTTACAGACTAGCGGAAGAGACCCAGTACTTC. Amino acid sequence: CASSYRLAEETQYF.

J is TRBJ2-5 and V is TRBV30; D may be TRBD2 (5 bases). V was trimmed by 4 bases and J by 4 bases, leaving 13 bases between them. CDR3 length: 13 residues. CDR1 and CDR2 (germline): GTSNPN, SVGIG (reference sequence). CDR3 loop: CAWIRAGGETQYF. CDR3 DNA: TGTGCCTGGATCCGGGCGGGTGGAGAGACCCAGTACTTC.

This clone was found many times. The V gene is TRBV7-9, the J gene TRBJ2-7; 8 positions match TRBD1. CDR1 and CDR2 (germline): SEHNR, FQNEAQ (reference sequence). The junction had 4 bases not matched to a gene; V was cut back by 4 bases and J by 5 bases. The CDR3 has 13 amino acids. CDR3 bases: TGTGCCAGCAGCTCCAGGGGGCCCGACGAGCAGTACTTC. Its translation is CASSSRGPDEQYF. Using reference TRBV7-9 and TRBJ2-7 for the parts outside the CDR3, the full variable domain is DTGVSQNPRHKITKRGQNVTFRCDPISEHNRLYWYRQTLGQGPEFLTYFQNEAQLEKSRLLSDRFSAERPKGSFSTLEIQRTEQGDSAMYLCASSSRGPDEQYFGPGTRLTVT.

The chain combines TRBV4-1 with TRBJ1-4, with D maybe TRBD1 (6 bases). This CDR3 is 15 amino acids long. The germline gives CDR1 MGHRA, CDR2 YSYEKL. V was pared by 1 base and J by 4 bases, with 10 bases between. This chain's CDR3 is CASSQVGQINEKLFF. As DNA, the CDR3 is TGCGCCAGCAGCCAAGTTGGACAGATTAATGAAAAACTGTTTTTT.

The chain joins TRBV10-1 to TRBJ2-2; 9 bases are a match to TRBD2. The CDR3 is 17 amino acids. The trim removed 2 bases at V and 6 bases at J, leaving 10 bases unmatched. Germline loops: CDR1 WNHNN, CDR2 SYGVQD (reference sequence). The CDR3 loop is CASSEASGIPRSGELFF. The DNA for the CDR3 is TGCGCCAGCAGTGAGGCTAGCGGGATTCCTCGATCCGGGGAGCTGTTTTTT.

V and J are TRBV19 and TRBJ1-2; 8 bases match TRBD1. The CDR3 has 16 amino acids. The germline V gene encodes CDR1 LNHDA and CDR2 SQIVND (reference sequence). V was pared by 3 bases and J by 4 bases, with 10 bases of the junction left unmatched. In nucleotides, the CDR3 is TGTGCCAGTAGTATTGCAGGGGGCGTCTCGGGCTATGGCTACACCTTC. Its translation is CASSIAGGVSGYGYTF.

The chain is built from TRBV11-2 and TRBJ1-6, with 9 bases that match TRBD1. Germline CDR1 SGHAT, CDR2 FQNNGV. The CDR3 has 13 residues. With 3 bases clipped from V and 15 bases from J, the junction kept 6 bases outside the gene matches. The CDR3 bases are TGTGCCAGCAGCTTTGCCGGGACAGGGAGCCTCCACTTT. As protein: CASSFAGTGSLHF.

This chain links TRBV19 with TRBJ1-5; TRBD1 might be the D (5 bases). Deletions cut 1 base from V and 4 bases from J, with 11 bases between. Per germline, CDR1 LNHDA and CDR2 SQIVND (reference sequence). The CDR3 extends over 15 amino acids. The CDR3 is CASSIGTLGNQPQHF. In DNA, the CDR3 is TGTGCCAGTAGTATAGGGACACTGGGAAATCAGCCCCAGCATTTT.

The chain employs TRBV7-2 and TRBJ2-7, with TRBD1 as a possible D gene (6 bases). Germline V gene data show CDR1 as SGHTA and CDR2 as FQGNSA. The CDR3 is made up of 15 amino acids. The V gene lost 5 bases and the J gene lost 1 base, with 15 bases spanning the gap. CDR3 amino acids: CASSARDIASYEQYF. CDR3 DNA: TGTGCCAGCAGCGCCAGGGACATTGCATCCTACGAGCAGTACTTC. Full variable domain (outside the CDR3, taken from reference TRBV7-2 and TRBJ2-7): GAGVSQSPSNKVTEKGKDVELRCDPISGHTALYWYRQSLGQGLEFLIYFQGNSAPDKSGLPSDRFSAERTGGSVSTLTIQRTQQEDSAVYLCASSARDIASYEQYFGPGTRLTVT.

The chain carries TRBV28 and TRBJ1-3; D gene uncertain. V was shortened by 6 bases and J by 2 bases, with 11 bases between the two germline ends. Per germline, CDR1 MDHEN and CDR2 SYDVKM. This CDR3 region has 14 residues. Written as DNA, the CDR3 is TGTGCCAGCAGCTCCGTAGCCACTGGAAACACCATATATTTT. Its translation is CASSSVATGNTIYF. Based on the CDR3 plus reference TRBV28 and TRBJ1-3, the full variable domain is DVKVTQSSRYLVKRTGEKVFLECVQDMDHENMFWYRQDPGLGLRLIYFSYDVKMKEKGDIPEGYSVSREKKERFSLILESASTNQTSMYLCASSSVATGNTIYFGEGSWLTVV.

This clone is a singleton in its sample. V and J are TRBV13 and TRBJ2-1; a weak D match, TRBD1 (6 bases). Trimming left V 5 bases short and J 16 bases short, with 21 bases between. Germline V gene sequence: CDR1 PRHDT, CDR2 FYEKMQ (reference sequence). CDR3 length equals 13 residues. In DNA form, the CDR3 reads TGTGCCAGCAGCCTCCCCGACAGGTTGTCCGCCTTCTTC. Translating it yields CASSLPDRLSAFF.

V and J are TRBV5-1 and TRBJ1-1; TRBD1 agrees at 7 bases. The germline CDR1 and CDR2 sequences are SGHRS and YFSETQ. This CDR3 region has 14 residues. The J segment lost 4 bases and the V segment lost 4 bases, leaving 7 bases of the junction unmatched. The CDR3 here is CASSRGQPGTEAFF. DNA for the CDR3: TGCGCCAGCAGCAGGGGACAGCCCGGCACTGAAGCTTTCTTT. The full variable domain, completed using reference TRBV5-1 and TRBJ1-1, is KAGVTQTPRYLIKTRGQQVTLSCSPISGHRSVSWYQQTPGQGLQFLFEYFSETQRNKGNFPGRFSGRQFSNSRSEMNVSTLELGDSALYLCASSRGQPGTEAFFGQGTRLTVV.

The chain employs TRBV2 and TRBJ1-4; D is ambiguous. Germline V gene sequence: CDR1 SNHLY, CDR2 FYNNEI. Between the trimmed V and J ends, which lost 3 bases and 13 bases, there was a span of 15 bases. The CDR3 has 13 residues. CDR3 coding DNA: TGTGCCAGCAGTGAGTTCGCTCCCGTAGCACTGTTTTTT. This encodes CASSEFAPVALFF. The full variable domain, in which reference TRBV2 and TRBJ1-4 provide the parts outside the CDR3, is EPEVTQTPSHQVTQMGQEVILRCVPISNHLYFYWYRQILGQKVEFLVSFYNNEISEKSEIFDDQFSVERPDGSNFTLKIRSTKLEDSAMYFCASSEFAPVALFFGSGTQLSVL.

The V call is TRBV3-1 (or the pseudogene TRBV3-2), the J call TRBJ2-1, with TRBD2 as a possible D gene (5 bases). The CDR3 sequence is 15 residues long. Trimming removed 2 bases at V and 1 base at J, with 9 bases between. Per the germline V gene, CDR1 is LGHDT and CDR2 is YNNKEL (reference sequence). CDR3 nucleotides: TGTGCCAGCAGCCAAATACGGGGTTCCTACAATGAGCAGTTCTTC. It is translated as CASSQIRGSYNEQFF.

V gene TRBV5-4 combines with J gene TRBJ1-6; 7 bases line up with TRBD1. The CDR3 consists of 16 residues. CDR1 is SGHNT and CDR2 is YYREEE in the germline V gene (reference sequence). V trimming: 4 bases; J trimming: 8 bases; junction bases outside the gene matches: 12. CDR3 sequence: CASSQNRGMGDSPLHF. CDR3 DNA: TGTGCCAGCAGCCAAAACAGGGGTATGGGGGATTCACCCCTCCACTTT.